This T cell receptor beta chain was captured by sequencing in a study of CD8 T cells in Susac syndrome. An input of about 0.45 to 1 ug of RNA was subjected to reverse transcription using random hexamers. Each CDR3 protein is one row after TCRdb ran MiXCR on the immunoSEQ multiplex PCR reads. The repertoire has some 150,000 distinct CDR3 sequences, about 95% of them found once; the top ten carry around 0.15%. Germline-derived CDR1 and CDR2 are GTSNPN and SVGIG (reference sequence). Losses at the gene ends were 3 bases for V and 1 base for J; bases not matched to a gene: 8. The CDR3 spans 15 residues. TEMRA cells underwent FACS enrichment and CD8+ and CD4+ T cells underwent negative isolation.

Sequencing was performed on CD8+ T cells from PBMCs. The receptor comes from a human donor with multiple sclerosis. J is TRBJ2-5 and V is TRBV30, with TRBD1 matching 7 bases. CDR3 sequence reads: CAWSDLRTGQETQYF. In DNA, the CDR3 is TGTGCCTGGAGCGACCTACGGACAGGCCAAGAGACCCAGTACTTC.